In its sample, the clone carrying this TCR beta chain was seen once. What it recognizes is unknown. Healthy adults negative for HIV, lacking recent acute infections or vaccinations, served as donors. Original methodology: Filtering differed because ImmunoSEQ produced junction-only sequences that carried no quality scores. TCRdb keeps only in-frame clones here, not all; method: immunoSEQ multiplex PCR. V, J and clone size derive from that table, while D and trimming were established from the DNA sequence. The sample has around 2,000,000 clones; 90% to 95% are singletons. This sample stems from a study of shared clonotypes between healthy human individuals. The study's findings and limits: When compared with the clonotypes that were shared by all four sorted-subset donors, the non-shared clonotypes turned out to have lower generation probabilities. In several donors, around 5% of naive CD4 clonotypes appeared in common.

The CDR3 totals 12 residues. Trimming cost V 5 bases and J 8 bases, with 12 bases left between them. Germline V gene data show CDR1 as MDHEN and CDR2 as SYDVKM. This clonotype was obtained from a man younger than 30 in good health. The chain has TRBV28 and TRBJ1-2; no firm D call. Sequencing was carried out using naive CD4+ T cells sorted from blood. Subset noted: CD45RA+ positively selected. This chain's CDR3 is CASSTKTFGYTF. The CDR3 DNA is TGTGCCAGCAGTACGAAGACGTTCGGCTACACCTTC.